The next 20 T cell receptor beta chains were all read from a single sample in a study of identical twins. One entry per CDR3 protein results from TCRdb running MiXCR on the 5' RACE reads. The table lists around 550,000 distinct CDR3 sequences, about 16% of them singletons, with around 0.4% in the top ten. Another study also made use of these data, one on yellow fever vaccine responses in identical twins.

Input material: CD4+ T cells sorted from blood. These receptors came from a woman aged 18-29 years in good health.

This clonotype was seen a handful of times. A read error may account for a junction end that differs from germline. The chain has TRBV11-2 and TRBJ2-2; D possibly corresponds to TRBD2 (6 bases). Germline V CDR1 and CDR2: SGHAT, FQNNGV. This CDR3 is 18 amino acids long. CDR3 region: CASSLIGGNGANTGELFF. The CDR3, as DNA: TGCGCCAGCAGCTTGATTGGGGGGAATGGCGCGAACACCGGGGAGCTGTTTTTT.

The chain joins TRBV4-2 to TRBJ2-7; D not certain. The germline V gene has CDR1 LGHNA and CDR2 YNFKEQ. There are 12 residues in the CDR3. Trimming removed 1 base at V and 4 bases at J, with 5 bases between. CDR3 loop: CASSQVGYEQYF. DNA of the CDR3: TGTGCCAGCAGCCAAGTTGGATACGAGCAGTACTTC.

This clonotype was observed a few times. The J gene is TRBJ1-1, the V gene TRBV10-3; D might be TRBD1 (5 bases). V lost 2 bases and J 6 bases, leaving 10 bases between the germline ends. Germline lookup yields CDR1 ENHRY and CDR2 SYGVKD. CDR3 length: 13 residues. CDR3 residues: CAISERTGAEAFF. As DNA, the CDR3 is TGTGCCATCAGTGAGAGAACAGGAGCTGAAGCTTTCTTT.

The table lists this clonotype with many counts. This chain connects TRBV12-3 or TRBV12-4 to TRBJ2-3, with 15 bases lining up with TRBD2. V lost 6 bases, J lost 0 bases, and 4 bases stayed unmatched. CDR3 length: 17 amino acids. CDR3 coding DNA: TGTGCCAGCAGCCCAGGGACTAGCGGGGGGAGCACAGATACGCAGTATTTT. This sequence encodes CASSPGTSGGSTDTQYF.

This chain uses TRBV2 with TRBJ1-5; D not certain. In germline, CDR1 is SNHLY, CDR2 FYNNEI. V gave up 1 base and J gave up 1 base, with 8 bases separating them. This CDR3 is built from 15 residues. The CDR3 sequence is CASSEEALSNQPQHF. CDR3 DNA: TGTGCCAGCAGTGAAGAGGCCCTCAGCAATCAGCCCCAGCATTTT. The full variable domain, its missing parts supplied by reference TRBV2 and TRBJ1-5, is EPEVTQTPSHQVTQMGQEVILRCVPISNHLYFYWYRQILGQKVEFLVSFYNNEISEKSEIFDDQFSVERPDGSNFTLKIRSTKLEDSAMYFCASSEEALSNQPQHFGDGTRLSIL.

V is TRBV20-1 and J is TRBJ2-1; 8 bases map to TRBD1. Germline values: CDR1 DFQATT, CDR2 SNEGSKA (reference sequence). This CDR3 has 16 residues. The trim removed 3 bases at V and 2 bases at J, leaving 9 bases unmatched. CDR3 protein: CSASVAGGSPYNEQFF. The CDR3 DNA reads TGCAGTGCTAGCGTGGCAGGGGGCTCCCCCTACAATGAGCAGTTCTTC.

This clonotype was counted between two and nine times. The chain is built from TRBV7-8 and TRBJ2-5; D is tentatively TRBD1 or TRBD2 (5 bases each). This CDR3 spans 15 amino acids. Between the trimmed V and J ends, which lost 2 bases and 2 bases, there was a span of 12 bases. From germline, CDR1 is SGHVS and CDR2 FQNEAQ. DNA for the CDR3: TGTGCCAGCAGCTTAATTGGGGGTCCACAAGAGACCCAGTACTTC. Its translation is CASSLIGGPQETQYF.

This chain connects TRBV5-1 to TRBJ2-1; 7 bases match TRBD2. Trimming took 0 bases from V and 10 from J; bases not matched to a gene: 10. Germline V gene lookup returns CDR1 SGHRS and CDR2 YFSETQ. The CDR3 runs to 15 residues. The CDR3 sequence: CASSLEVFSGPEQFF. CDR3 sequence (DNA): TGCGCCAGCAGCTTGGAGGTTTTTAGCGGGCCCGAGCAGTTCTTC.

The genes are TRBV3-1 and TRBJ2-7, with 8 bases matching TRBD2. Per the germline V gene, CDR1 is LGHDT and CDR2 is YNNKEL (reference sequence). The CDR3 runs 14 residues. The V gene end was trimmed by 1 base and the J gene end by 4 bases; junction bases not matched to a gene: 3. The CDR3 spells CASSQAPSGYEQYF. CDR3 DNA sequence: TGTGCCAGCAGCCAAGCCCCTAGCGGGTACGAGCAGTACTTC.

V gene TRBV28 combines with J gene TRBJ2-1; D gene uncertain. V was pared by 1 base and J by 7 bases, with 11 bases between. In germline, CDR1 is MDHEN, CDR2 SYDVKM. The CDR3 loop spans 14 amino acids. CDR3: CASSLSAYMNEQFF. In DNA form, the CDR3 reads TGTGCCAGCAGTTTATCGGCCTATATGAATGAGCAGTTCTTC.

This chain uses TRBV4-1 with TRBJ2-1; 15 bases fit TRBD2. The CDR3 sequence is 14 residues long. Germline values: CDR1 MGHRA, CDR2 YSYEKL. V lost 0 bases, J lost 15 bases, and 3 bases stayed unmatched. The CDR3 nucleotides read TGCGCCAGCAGCCAAGAAGGGACTAGCGGGAGGCTGTTCTTC. The encoded protein is CASSQEGTSGRLFF.

This chain uses TRBV20-1 with TRBJ1-2; D is perhaps TRBD1 (5 bases). The ends were cut back, 3 bases at V and 6 bases at J, with 8 bases in the middle. The CDR3 totals 11 residues. Germline lookup yields CDR1 DFQATT and CDR2 SNEGSKA (reference sequence). DNA of the CDR3: TGCAGTGCTAGTCAAGGGGATGGCTACACCTTC. Its protein product is CSASQGDGYTF.

This clonotype was counted only a few times. V usage is TRBV5-1 and J usage is TRBJ2-1; D unclear. Germline V gene data show CDR1 as SGHRS and CDR2 as YFSETQ. Trimming took off 1 base at V and 0 bases at J, with 8 bases between the two ends. The CDR3 contains 15 residues. Here the CDR3 DNA reads TGCGCCAGCAGCTTGTTAGGGAACTCCTACAATGAGCAGTTCTTC. It yields the protein CASSLLGNSYNEQFF.

The chain recombines TRBV20-1 with TRBJ2-5; 10 nucleotides agree with TRBD2. With 3 bases clipped from V and 5 bases from J, the junction kept 21 bases outside the gene matches. CDR3 length equals 19 residues. The germline gives CDR1 DFQATT, CDR2 SNEGSKA (reference sequence). In DNA form, the CDR3 reads TGCAGTGCTAGGGATGGGACTTTTTGGGCTAGCGGGGGTCGGGAGACCCAGTACTTC. Its protein is CSARDGTFWASGGRETQYF.

This clonotype was counted only a few times. This sequence joins TRBV12-3 or TRBV12-4 and TRBJ2-7; D is ambiguous. Trimming removed 3 bases at V and 6 bases at J, with 15 bases between. CDR3 length: 14 amino acids. The CDR3 region is CASSFNGDGGEQYF. In DNA, the CDR3 is TGTGCCAGCAGTTTTAATGGTGACGGTGGCGAGCAGTACTTC.

This chain joins TRBV5-1 and TRBJ1-2; D possibly corresponds to TRBD1 (5 bases). Per the germline V gene, CDR1 is SGHRS and CDR2 is YFSETQ. The CDR3 spans 16 residues. V was clipped by 1 base and J by 1 base, with 14 bases between them. CDR3 residues: CASSLNPDIDNYGYTF. Written as DNA, the CDR3 is TGCGCCAGCAGCTTGAACCCGGACATCGATAACTATGGCTACACCTTC. The full variable domain, in which reference TRBV5-1 and TRBJ1-2 provide the parts outside the CDR3, is KAGVTQTPRYLIKTRGQQVTLSCSPISGHRSVSWYQQTPGQGLQFLFEYFSETQRNKGNFPGRFSGRQFSNSRSEMNVSTLELGDSALYLCASSLNPDIDNYGYTFGSGTRLTVV.

The V call is TRBV27, the J call TRBJ2-7; 7 bases are shared with TRBD1. Germline CDR1 MNHEY, CDR2 SMNVEV (reference sequence). J gave up 3 bases and V 5 bases, and 7 bases lay outside the gene matches. The CDR3 is 14 amino acids. CDR3 residues: CASSVQGTLYEQYF. Here the CDR3 DNA reads TGTGCCAGCAGTGTACAGGGGACCCTCTACGAGCAGTACTTC.

The sample holds many counts of this clonotype. V and J are TRBV5-1 and TRBJ2-2, with TRBD2 matching over 12 bases. Germline V gives CDR1 SGHRS, CDR2 YFSETQ. The CDR3 covers 17 residues. J was trimmed by 7 bases and V by 0 bases; bases with no gene match: 7. In nucleotides, the CDR3 is TGCGCCAGCAGCTTGGGACTAGCGGGAGCCAACGACGGGGAGCTGTTTTTT. This codes for CASSLGLAGANDGELFF. The full variable domain, its missing parts supplied by reference TRBV5-1 and TRBJ2-2, is KAGVTQTPRYLIKTRGQQVTLSCSPISGHRSVSWYQQTPGQGLQFLFEYFSETQRNKGNFPGRFSGRQFSNSRSEMNVSTLELGDSALYLCASSLGLAGANDGELFFGEGSRLTVL.

The chain has TRBV24-1 and TRBJ1-1, with unresolved D. CDR3 length: 13 residues. Germline CDR1 is KGHDR and CDR2 is SFDVKD. Trimming removed 3 bases at V and 6 bases at J, with 10 bases between. The CDR3 loop is CATSDRRLSEAFF. In DNA, the CDR3 is TGTGCCACCAGTGATCGCAGGTTATCTGAAGCTTTCTTT.

The chain employs TRBV28 and TRBJ2-7, with 8 bases fitting TRBD2. CDR1 and CDR2 (germline): MDHEN, SYDVKM. The CDR3 contains 15 residues. With 5 bases clipped from V and 1 base from J, the junction kept 7 bases outside the gene matches. The CDR3 loop is CASSAHSGKSYEQYF. CDR3 DNA: TGTGCCAGCAGTGCCCATAGCGGGAAGTCCTACGAGCAGTACTTC. Filled out from reference TRBV28 and TRBJ2-7, the complete variable domain reads DVKVTQSSRYLVKRTGEKVFLECVQDMDHENMFWYRQDPGLGLRLIYFSYDVKMKEKGDIPEGYSVSREKKERFSLILESASTNQTSMYLCASSAHSGKSYEQYFGPGTRLTVT.